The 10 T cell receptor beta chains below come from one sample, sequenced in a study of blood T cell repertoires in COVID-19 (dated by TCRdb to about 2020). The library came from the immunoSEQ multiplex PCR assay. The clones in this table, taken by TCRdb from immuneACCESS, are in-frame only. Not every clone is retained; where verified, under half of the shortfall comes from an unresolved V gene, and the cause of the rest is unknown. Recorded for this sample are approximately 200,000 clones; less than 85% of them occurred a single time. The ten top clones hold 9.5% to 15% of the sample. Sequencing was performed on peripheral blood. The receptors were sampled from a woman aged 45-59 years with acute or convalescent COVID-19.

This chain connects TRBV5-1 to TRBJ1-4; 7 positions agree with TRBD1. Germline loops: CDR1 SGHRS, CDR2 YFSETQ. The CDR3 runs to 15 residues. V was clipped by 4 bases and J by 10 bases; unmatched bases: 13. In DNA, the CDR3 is TGCGCCAGCAGCCTCGACACAGGGGTTGGTGGAAAACTGTTTTTT. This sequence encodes CASSLDTGVGGKLFF.

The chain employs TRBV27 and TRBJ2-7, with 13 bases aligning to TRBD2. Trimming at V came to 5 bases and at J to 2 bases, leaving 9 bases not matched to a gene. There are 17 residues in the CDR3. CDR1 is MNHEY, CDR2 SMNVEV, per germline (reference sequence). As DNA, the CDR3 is TGTGCCAGCAGTATCGGGACTAGCGGGACCCTTCCCTACGAGCAGTACTTC. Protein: CASSIGTSGTLPYEQYF.

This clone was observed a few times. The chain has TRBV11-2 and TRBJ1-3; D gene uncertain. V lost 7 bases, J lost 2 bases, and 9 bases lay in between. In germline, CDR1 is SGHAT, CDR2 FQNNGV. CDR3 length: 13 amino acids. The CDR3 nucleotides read TGTGCCAGCAAGGAGGTTCCTGGAAACACCATATATTTT. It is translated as CASKEVPGNTIYF.

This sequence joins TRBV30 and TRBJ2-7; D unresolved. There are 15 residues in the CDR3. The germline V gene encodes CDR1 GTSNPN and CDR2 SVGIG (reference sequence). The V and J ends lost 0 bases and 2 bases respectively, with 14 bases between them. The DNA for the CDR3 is TGTGCCTGGAGTGTCATAGGCCTTGAGGCCTACGAGCAGTACTTC. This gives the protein CAWSVIGLEAYEQYF.

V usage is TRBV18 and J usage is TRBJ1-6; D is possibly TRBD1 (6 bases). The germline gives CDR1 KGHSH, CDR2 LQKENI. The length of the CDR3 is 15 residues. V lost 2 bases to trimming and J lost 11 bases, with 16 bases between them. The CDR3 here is CASSPSARGVPPLHF. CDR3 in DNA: TGTGCCAGCTCACCAAGTGCCAGGGGAGTGCCACCCCTCCACTTT.

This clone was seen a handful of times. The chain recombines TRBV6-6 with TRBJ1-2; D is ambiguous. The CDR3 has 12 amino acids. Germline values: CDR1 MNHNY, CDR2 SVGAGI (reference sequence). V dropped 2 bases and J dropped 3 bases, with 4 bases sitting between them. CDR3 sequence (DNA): TGTGCCAGCAGTTACGGCTACTATGGCTACACCTTC. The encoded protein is CASSYGYYGYTF.

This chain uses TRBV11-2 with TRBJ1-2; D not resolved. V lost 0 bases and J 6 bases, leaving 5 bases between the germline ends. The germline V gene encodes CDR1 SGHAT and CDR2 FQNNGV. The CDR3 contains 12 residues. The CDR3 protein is CASSLDQNGYTF. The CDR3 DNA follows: TGTGCCAGCAGCTTAGATCAAAATGGCTACACCTTC.

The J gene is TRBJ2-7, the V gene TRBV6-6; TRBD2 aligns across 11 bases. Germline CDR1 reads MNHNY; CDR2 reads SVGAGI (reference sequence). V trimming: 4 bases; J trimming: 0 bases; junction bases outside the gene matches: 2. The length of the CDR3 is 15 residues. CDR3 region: CASSFTSGSSYEQYF. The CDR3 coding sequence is TGTGCCAGCAGTTTTACTAGCGGGAGCTCCTACGAGCAGTACTTC.

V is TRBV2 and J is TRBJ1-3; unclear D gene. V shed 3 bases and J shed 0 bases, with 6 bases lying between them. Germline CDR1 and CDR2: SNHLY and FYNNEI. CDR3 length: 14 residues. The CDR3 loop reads CASSEAHSGNTIYF. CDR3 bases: TGTGCCAGCAGTGAGGCCCACTCTGGAAACACCATATATTTT.

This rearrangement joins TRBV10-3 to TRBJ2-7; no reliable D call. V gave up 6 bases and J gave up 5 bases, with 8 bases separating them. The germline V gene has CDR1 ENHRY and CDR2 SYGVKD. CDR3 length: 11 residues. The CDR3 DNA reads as TGTGCCATCAGGCAAGAGAACGAGCAGTACTTC. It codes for CAIRQENEQYF.